This T cell receptor beta chain was sequenced for a study of blood T cell repertoires in COVID-19. In the source study's methods: Estimates of nucleated cell counts were drawn from the amplification of reference gene primers. Some clones are missing from TCRdb's copy, which holds only in-frame ones; the method was immunoSEQ multiplex PCR. V and J calls and clone size are as listed in that table; D and trimming were resolved from the DNA. This repertoire shows roughly 140,000 clones, roughly 80% found once; its top ten account for more than 5.5%. Germline CDR1 MNHEY, CDR2 SVGAGI. V trimming: 4 bases; J trimming: 10 bases; junction bases outside the gene matches: 12. This CDR3 has 14 residues.

The chain has TRBV6-5 and TRBJ1-1; 7 bases agree with TRBD1. The TCR was taken from a man aged 45-65 years who had recovered from COVID-19. Sequencing used PBMCs or T cells enriched from blood (not recorded which). CDR3 in amino acids: CASSFGQAQGGAFF. CDR3 nucleotide sequence: TGTGCCAGCAGTTTCGGACAGGCCCAAGGGGGAGCTTTCTTT.